This T cell receptor (beta chain) was recorded in a study of OX40 agonist ivuxolimab in advanced cancers. V was shortened by 5 bases and J by 0 bases, with 8 bases between the two germline ends. The CDR3 runs 14 residues. CDR1 is SGHVS, CDR2 FQNEAQ, per germline. Assay: immunoSEQ multiplex PCR; the TCRdb copy retains only in-frame clones and omits some. This sample has over 35,000 clones; about 70% occur once, and the top ten carry about 18%. General study results and limits: CD8+ T cells were the subset that, on average, had more expanded clones than CD4+.

In regard to this clone: Its target is unknown.

This receptor was identified in an adult with an advanced solid tumor such as melanoma, head and neck, liver or kidney cancer. V usage is TRBV7-8 and J usage is TRBJ1-5; D uncertain. The sequences come from CD4+ or CD8+ T cells sorted from blood, collected in a trial of the OX40 agonist ivuxolimab. The CDR3 reads CASSPQYSNQPQHF. CDR3 nucleotides: TGTGCCAGCAGCCCCCAATATAGCAATCAGCCCCAGCATTTT.